These 16 T cell receptor beta chains were all obtained from the same sample, sequenced in a study of human T cells and chemical hapten exposure. Time point noted: patch test 1, 2 weeks after DPC sensitization. Treatment described: therapeutic diphenylcyclopropenone sensitization with weekly scalp DPC. TCRdb reanalysed the RACE reads using MiXCR and keeps one entry per CDR3 protein. The data hold around 53,000 distinct CDR3 sequences, with around 9.3% observed a single time. This material consisted of whole blood, taken in connection with sensitization to the hapten diphenylcyclopropenone (DPC). The receptors were sampled from a woman in her forties or fifties with alopecia areata. Some clones in this sample may be carry-over from other donors' samples.

In the case of this clonotype: A much larger clone lies a single base off, so this may be a read error. This chain joins TRBV30 and TRBJ2-7; TRBD2 agrees at 9 bases. This CDR3 region has 14 residues. Germline V lookup: CDR1 GTSNPN, CDR2 SVGIG (reference sequence). Unmatched junction bases numbered 6, after V lost 4 bases and J lost 2 bases. CDR3 sequence: CAWTLAGTPYEQYF. The CDR3 DNA reads as TGTGCCTGGACCCTAGCGGGGACTCCCTACGAGCAGTACTTC.

This chain joins TRBV9 and TRBJ2-3, with D possibly matching TRBD1 (5 bases). The length of the CDR3 is 15 residues. Trimming took off 0 bases at V and 0 bases at J, with 8 bases between the two ends. Germline V gene data show CDR1 as SGDLS and CDR2 as YYNGEE. The CDR3 region is CASSVAGASTDTQYF. The CDR3 DNA sequence: TGTGCCAGCAGCGTAGCTGGGGCTAGCACAGATACGCAGTATTTT.

At least ten counts were recorded for this clonotype. Here the CDR3 DNA reads TGTGCCAGCAGATCCGGGACAGAAGCTTTCTTT. Its protein is CASRSGTEAFF. The chain links TRBV6-4 to TRBJ1-1; TRBD1 is a possible D gene (6 bases). Germline V CDR1 and CDR2: MRHNA, SNTAGT. V lost 6 bases, J lost 8 bases, and 10 bases lay in between. The CDR3 is 11 residues long.

This clonotype was recorded many times. The chain is built from TRBV3-1 and TRBJ1-1, with D perhaps TRBD1 (6 bases). Germline values: CDR1 LGHDT, CDR2 YNNKEL (reference sequence). The CDR3 contains 11 residues. Trimming took off 1 base at V and 14 bases at J, with 11 bases between the two ends. In DNA form, the CDR3 reads TGTGCCAGCAGCCAAGGACAGGATCCATTCTTT. The encoded protein is CASSQGQDPFF.

This clonotype was detected many times. V usage is TRBV2 and J usage is TRBJ2-1; 12 bases line up with TRBD2. This CDR3 contains 14 residues. V lost 7 bases, J lost 8 bases, and 6 bases stayed unmatched. In germline, CDR1 is SNHLY, CDR2 FYNNEI. As DNA, the CDR3 is TGTGCCAGCAATCTAGCGGGAGGGCCCTATGAGCAGTTCTTC. As protein: CASNLAGGPYEQFF.

The chain links TRBV5-1 to TRBJ2-7; TRBD1 matches at 9 bases. Germline loops: CDR1 SGHRS, CDR2 YFSETQ. CDR3 length equals 17 residues. J lost 3 bases, V lost 3 bases, and 13 bases had no gene match. Here the CDR3 DNA reads TGCGCCAGCAGCTCGGGAACCGGACAGGGGCGTTACTACGAGCAGTACTTC. It is translated as CASSSGTGQGRYYEQYF.

In this sample, this clonotype turned up many times. The chain combines TRBV11-2 with TRBJ2-7; D ambiguous. CDR3 length equals 12 residues. Between the trimmed V and J ends, which lost 3 bases and 2 bases, there was a span of 5 bases. Germline V gives CDR1 SGHAT, CDR2 FQNNGV. CDR3 sequence: CASSFWTYEQYF. DNA for the CDR3: TGTGCCAGCAGCTTCTGGACCTACGAGCAGTACTTC.

This clonotype was observed many times. V is TRBV28 and J is TRBJ1-2; 8 bases line up with TRBD1. The germline V gene has CDR1 MDHEN and CDR2 SYDVKM. There are 13 residues in the CDR3. Germline trimming cut 11 bases from V and 4 bases from J; bases unmatched to any gene: 9. CDR3 DNA sequence: TGTGCCGCCCTCCGACAGGGGAGCTATGGCTACACCTTC. It codes for CAALRQGSYGYTF.

This clonotype was counted ten times or more. The chain has TRBV12-5 and TRBJ1-6; the D gene is possibly TRBD1 (5 bases). Deletions cut 7 bases from V and 7 bases from J, with 11 bases between. Germline values: CDR1 LGHNT, CDR2 FRNRAP. CDR3 length equals 13 residues. As DNA, the CDR3 is TGTGCTAGTGCGCCGGGGCTAAATTCACCCCTCCACTTT. Protein: CASAPGLNSPLHF.

The sample holds many counts of this clonotype. This chain connects TRBV12-3 or TRBV12-4 to TRBJ2-6; 7 nucleotides agree with TRBD2. With 5 bases clipped from V and 0 bases from J, the junction kept 7 bases outside the gene matches. This CDR3 has 17 residues. The CDR3 bases are TGTGCCAGCAGTCCCCGGGGGGATTACTCTGGGGCCAACGTCCTGACTTTC. This codes for CASSPRGDYSGANVLTF.

The V call is TRBV4-1, the J call TRBJ2-7; 12 bases are shared with TRBD2. The CDR3 totals 18 residues. J gave up 0 bases and V 6 bases, and 12 bases lay outside the gene matches. Germline CDR1 reads MGHRA; CDR2 reads YSYEKL. The CDR3 spells CASSEGLAGPPSSYEQYF. Here the CDR3 DNA reads TGCGCCAGCAGTGAAGGACTAGCGGGACCCCCGAGCTCCTACGAGCAGTACTTC.

In this sample, this clonotype turned up a few times. The rearrangement joins TRBV18 to TRBJ2-7; 8 nucleotides line up with TRBD2. The CDR3 totals 17 residues. Germline V lookup: CDR1 KGHSH, CDR2 LQKENI. With 3 bases clipped from V and 2 bases from J, the junction kept 12 bases outside the gene matches. The CDR3 coding sequence is TGTGCCAGCTCACCTCTTTCTCTAGCGGGCCTCACCTACGAGCAGTACTTC. It yields the protein CASSPLSLAGLTYEQYF.

This clonotype turned up a few times. The chain joins TRBV6-6 to TRBJ2-7, with 12 bases lining up with TRBD2. From germline, CDR1 is MNHNY and CDR2 SVGAGI (reference sequence). The V and J ends lost 8 bases and 6 bases, in that order; junction bases with no gene match: 14. The CDR3 totals 16 residues. DNA of the CDR3: TGTGCCAGCCTATCCCTAGCGGGAGGGCTCGGTCTCGAGCAGTACTTC. This translates into CASLSLAGGLGLEQYF.

This clonotype has more than one count but fewer than ten. The rearrangement uses TRBV15 and TRBJ2-1, with 11 bases lining up with TRBD2. Per germline, CDR1 LNHNV and CDR2 YYDKDF (reference sequence). With 7 bases clipped from V and 10 bases from J, the junction kept 15 bases outside the gene matches. The CDR3 has 16 residues. The CDR3 reads CATTPRASGRLPEQFF. CDR3 coding DNA: TGTGCCACCACCCCCCGGGCTAGCGGGAGGCTCCCCGAGCAGTTCTTC.

This clonotype was seen ten or more times. The rearrangement joins TRBV20-1 to TRBJ1-2, with D maybe TRBD1 (5 bases). The V gene lost 0 bases and the J gene lost 9 bases, with 14 bases spanning the gap. The germline V gene encodes CDR1 DFQATT and CDR2 SNEGSKA (reference sequence). This CDR3 is built from 13 residues. CDR3 in amino acids: CSAREGGRTSYTF. For the CDR3, the DNA is TGCAGTGCTAGAGAGGGGGGACGGACGAGCTACACCTTC.

This clonotype was seen at least ten times. The chain couples TRBV7-2 to TRBJ2-7; possible D gene TRBD2, 6 bases. The V gene's germline CDR1 is SGHTA and CDR2 FQGNSA. V lost 3 bases to trimming and J lost 0 bases, with 9 bases between them. This CDR3 contains 14 residues. CDR3 residues: CASSFGGSSYEQYF. In DNA, the CDR3 is TGTGCCAGCAGCTTTGGAGGGAGCTCCTACGAGCAGTACTTC.